Listed here are 28 T cell receptor beta chains from one sample, sequenced in a study of blood T cell repertoires in COVID-19 (dated by TCRdb to the early 2020s). Libraries were built with the immunoSEQ multiplex PCR assay. Drawn from immuneACCESS, this table holds only the in-frame rearrangements with V and J called that TCRdb kept. Clones are partly lost; checked studies trace under half to an unresolved V gene and leave the rest unexplained. This sample lists 110,000 to 150,000 clones; approximately 86% were detected once. Of the sample, 6.2% falls within the top ten clones. Input material: PBMCs or T cells enriched from blood (not recorded which). The source is a woman in her thirties or forties who had recovered from COVID-19.

V usage is TRBV7-6 and J usage is TRBJ1-1; D remains unclear. The ends were cut back, 5 bases at V and 2 bases at J, with 12 bases in the middle. Germline assignment: CDR1 SGHVS and CDR2 FNYEAQ. The CDR3 length is 14 residues. The CDR3 sequence: CASSGLGGNTEAFF. The DNA for the CDR3 is TGTGCCAGCAGCGGGCTCGGAGGCAACACTGAAGCTTTCTTT.

V gene TRBV10-2 combines with J gene TRBJ2-3; the D gene is possibly TRBD2 (6 bases). The V gene's germline CDR1 is WSHSY and CDR2 SAAADI. The CDR3 extends over 14 amino acids. Trimming removed 6 bases at V and 4 bases at J, with 14 bases between. The CDR3 spells CASRGLAPADTQYF. The CDR3 region has the DNA TGCGCCAGCAGGGGGCTAGCGCCGGCAGATACGCAGTATTTT.

The CDR3, as DNA: TGTGCCAGCTCACCACCGGGAGATGAGCAGTTCTTC. This sequence encodes CASSPPGDEQFF. The rearrangement joins TRBV18 to TRBJ2-1; a weak D match, TRBD2 (5 bases). Trimming left V 0 bases short and J 8 bases short, with 5 bases between. Germline CDR1 reads KGHSH; CDR2 reads LQKENI. This CDR3 has 12 residues.

The chain couples TRBV19 to TRBJ2-1, with 8 bases identical to TRBD1. The germline V gene has CDR1 LNHDA and CDR2 SQIVND (reference sequence). Trimming cost V 6 bases and J 2 bases; bases outside gene matches: 3. The CDR3 spans 14 residues. DNA of the CDR3: TGTGCCAGTAGGGACAGGGCCGCCTACAATGAGCAGTTCTTC. Its protein product is CASRDRAAYNEQFF.

The chain carries TRBV30 and TRBJ2-7; 10 bases are a match to TRBD2. There are 15 residues in the CDR3. Germline CDR1 GTSNPN, CDR2 SVGIG (reference sequence). V was clipped by 0 bases and J by 3 bases; unmatched bases: 5. The CDR3 sequence: CAWSVLTSGFYEQYF. The CDR3, as DNA: TGTGCCTGGAGTGTACTGACTAGCGGGTTCTACGAGCAGTACTTC.

The chain has TRBV5-1 and TRBJ2-1, with 9 bases matching TRBD1. This CDR3 spans 15 amino acids. Germline V lookup: CDR1 SGHRS, CDR2 YFSETQ. V was clipped by 4 bases and J by 1 base; unmatched bases: 3. Here the CDR3 reads CASSADRGSYNEQFF. DNA of the CDR3: TGCGCCAGCAGCGCGGACAGGGGTTCCTACAATGAGCAGTTCTTC.

The chain combines TRBV30 with TRBJ1-1; D is possibly TRBD1 (5 bases). Deletions cut 5 bases from V and 0 bases from J, with 7 bases between. CDR3 length equals 12 residues. Germline V CDR1 and CDR2: GTSNPN, SVGIG (reference sequence). CDR3 amino acids: CAWGDLNTEAFF. CDR3 bases: TGTGCCTGGGGGGACTTGAACACTGAAGCTTTCTTT.

This chain connects TRBV29-1 to TRBJ2-1, with D possibly being TRBD2 (6 bases). The CDR3 length is 13 residues. Trimming took off 3 bases at V and 8 bases at J, with 14 bases between the two ends. Germline CDR1 is SQVTM and CDR2 is ANQGSEA. The CDR3 region has the DNA TGCAGCGTTGAGGATGGATCGGGGGATGAGCAGTTCTTC. Translated: CSVEDGSGDEQFF.

The rearrangement links TRBV27 to TRBJ1-2; 7 bases are shared with TRBD1. Per germline, CDR1 MNHEY and CDR2 SMNVEV (reference sequence). This CDR3 comprises 12 residues. V shed 7 bases and J 2 bases; nucleotides not matched to a gene: 1. CDR3 bases: TGTGCCAGCAAAGGGGGCAACTATGGCTACACCTTC. Translated, it gives CASKGGNYGYTF.

DNA for the CDR3: TGTGCCAGCATCAAGGGGCGGGAAAAACTGTTTTTT. This sequence encodes CASIKGREKLFF. The chain has TRBV7-9 and TRBJ1-4; tentatively, D is TRBD1 (5 bases). From germline, CDR1 is SEHNR and CDR2 FQNEAQ (reference sequence). V was pared by 7 bases and J by 8 bases, with 11 bases between. This CDR3 region has 12 residues.

This clone came up a few times. Within the sample, other DNA sequences also encode this same CDR3. The chain joins TRBV5-1 to TRBJ1-5; D unresolved. Trimming pared 0 bases from V and 2 bases from J, leaving 9 bases between. Germline lookup yields CDR1 SGHRS and CDR2 YFSETQ. This CDR3 has 15 residues. The CDR3 loop is CASSLGPEGNQPQHF. CDR3 in DNA: TGCGCCAGCAGCTTGGGCCCGGAGGGCAATCAGCCCCAGCATTTT.

The V and J genes are TRBV7-9 and TRBJ2-1, with D possibly TRBD2 on 6 matching bases. The CDR3 is made up of 15 amino acids. V lost 5 bases, J lost 2 bases, and 13 bases lay in between. Germline V gene data show CDR1 as SEHNR and CDR2 as FQNEAQ (reference sequence). The CDR3 DNA follows: TGTGCCAGCAGCGAGCTCAGGGAGGCCTACAATGAGCAGTTCTTC. Translating gives CASSELREAYNEQFF.

This clone turned up a few times. The chain couples TRBV7-2 to TRBJ1-6; D may be TRBD1 (5 bases). The V gene's germline CDR1 is SGHTA and CDR2 FQGNSA. The ends were cut back, 2 bases at V and 0 bases at J, with 11 bases in the middle. CDR3 size: 17 residues. CDR3 region: CASSLWGGSSYNSPLHF. The CDR3 DNA reads as TGTGCCAGCAGCTTATGGGGGGGATCCTCCTATAATTCACCCCTCCACTTT.

This rearrangement joins TRBV7-8 to TRBJ1-6; D may be TRBD1 (6 bases). V dropped 5 bases and J dropped 6 bases, with 11 bases sitting between them. The germline CDR1 and CDR2 sequences are SGHVS and FQNEAQ. This CDR3 spans 14 amino acids. CDR3 nucleotides: TGTGCCAGCAGCAAGGGGGGGTTTAATTCACCCCTCCACTTT. Its protein is CASSKGGFNSPLHF.

The V call is TRBV18, the J call TRBJ2-7, with D tentatively TRBD2 (5 bases). Trimming removed 5 bases at V and 3 bases at J, with 8 bases between. This CDR3 region has 12 residues. Germline lookup yields CDR1 KGHSH and CDR2 LQKENI. Here the CDR3 reads CASSSGFYEQYF. The CDR3 coding sequence is TGTGCCAGCTCATCGGGGTTCTACGAGCAGTACTTC.

This sequence joins TRBV2 and TRBJ2-6; D possibly corresponds to TRBD2 (6 bases). The CDR3 length is 18 residues. Germline lookup yields CDR1 SNHLY and CDR2 FYNNEI. Trimming shortened V by 6 bases and J by 2 bases, and 20 bases separated the two germline ends. The CDR3: CASRGGQARGTGANVLTF. CDR3 DNA sequence: TGTGCCAGCAGGGGAGGCCAGGCGAGGGGTACTGGGGCCAACGTCCTGACTTTC.

The chain's CDR3 is CASSLGQGGQPQHF. In DNA, the CDR3 is TGTGCCAGCAGCCTGGGACAGGGGGGGCAGCCCCAGCATTTT. V and J are TRBV3-1 (or the pseudogene TRBV3-2) and TRBJ1-5, with TRBD1 identical over 11 bases. The CDR3 runs to 14 residues. V lost 4 bases, J lost 7 bases, and 3 bases stayed unmatched. From germline, CDR1 is LGHDT and CDR2 YNNKEL (reference sequence).

This clone was counted once. The chain is built from TRBV30 and TRBJ2-7; D might be TRBD2 (5 bases). This CDR3 comprises 13 residues. V was shortened by 1 base and J by 4 bases, with 11 bases between the two germline ends. From germline, CDR1 is GTSNPN and CDR2 SVGIG (reference sequence). The CDR3 reads CAWSEDAGYEQYF. Written as DNA, the CDR3 is TGTGCCTGGAGTGAGGATGCGGGTTACGAGCAGTACTTC. Complete variable domain (other parts from reference TRBV30 and TRBJ2-7): SQTIHQWPATLVQPVGSPLSLECTVEGTSNPNLYWYRQAAGRGLQLLFYSVGIGQISSEVPQNLSASRPQDRQFILSSKKLLLSDSGFYLCAWSEDAGYEQYFGPGTRLTVT.

V is TRBV2 and J is TRBJ2-5; D possibly corresponds to TRBD1 (6 bases). From germline, CDR1 is SNHLY and CDR2 FYNNEI. The CDR3 runs 15 residues. Trimming removed 3 bases at V and 5 bases at J, with 16 bases between. As DNA, the CDR3 is TGTGCCAGCAGTGATTTAGGGACACGTGGGGAGACCCAGTACTTC. This translates into CASSDLGTRGETQYF.

The chain recombines TRBV30 with TRBJ1-1; no definite D call. V was trimmed by 5 bases and J by 7 bases, leaving 14 bases between them. CDR3 length: 12 amino acids. Germline CDR1 reads GTSNPN; CDR2 reads SVGIG (reference sequence). This chain's CDR3 is CAWGPWRDEAFF. CDR3 sequence (DNA): TGTGCCTGGGGTCCTTGGAGGGATGAAGCTTTCTTT.

Only a few counts were recorded for this clone. The chain employs TRBV30 and TRBJ1-4; D might be TRBD1 (6 bases). Germline lookup yields CDR1 GTSNPN and CDR2 SVGIG (reference sequence). The CDR3 sequence is 16 residues long. V lost 3 bases and J lost 0, with 14 bases in between. CDR3 sequence reads: CAWRGGRGATNEKLFF. CDR3 sequence (DNA): TGTGCCTGGAGAGGGGGACGTGGTGCAACTAATGAAAAACTGTTTTTT.

This clone appeared once. The rearrangement joins TRBV7-6 to TRBJ1-1, with 8 bases fitting TRBD1. V was clipped by 4 bases and J by 1 base; unmatched bases: 2. The CDR3 consists of 14 residues. CDR1 SGHVS and CDR2 FNYEAQ come from the germline V gene. Here the CDR3 DNA reads TGTGCCAGCAGCTCAGGGGGCACGAACACTGAAGCTTTCTTT. It encodes CASSSGGTNTEAFF.

The chain links TRBV27 to TRBJ1-5; a possible D gene is TRBD1 (5 bases). CDR1 is MNHEY and CDR2 is SMNVEV in the germline V gene (reference sequence). V was pared by 2 bases and J by 7 bases, with 9 bases between. The CDR3 totals 13 residues. The CDR3 DNA is TGTGCCAGCAGTTTAGCCGGGGGACAGCCCCAGCATTTT. It translates to CASSLAGGQPQHF.

The chain recombines TRBV5-8 with TRBJ1-5; tentatively, D is TRBD1 (6 bases). CDR3 size: 15 residues. The V gene's germline CDR1 is SGHTS and CDR2 YDEGEE. Deletions cut 2 bases from V and 2 bases from J, with 11 bases between. In nucleotides, the CDR3 is TGTGCCAGCAGCTTCTACAGGGATCGCAATCAGCCCCAGCATTTT. This codes for CASSFYRDRNQPQHF.

This clone has more than one count but fewer than ten. The V call is TRBV5-6, the J call TRBJ1-6; maybe TRBD1 (6 bases). This CDR3 has 16 residues. V was trimmed by 4 bases and J by 0 bases, leaving 11 bases between them. CDR1 and CDR2 (germline): SGHDT, YYEEEE. The CDR3 sequence is CASSLQGDSYNSPLHF. The DNA for the CDR3 is TGTGCCAGCAGCCTACAGGGAGACTCCTATAATTCACCCCTCCACTTT.

V usage is TRBV19 and J usage is TRBJ1-1; D possibly corresponds to TRBD1 (5 bases). The CDR3 is 13 residues long. The germline CDR1 and CDR2 sequences are LNHDA and SQIVND (reference sequence). Trimming pared 4 bases from V and 9 bases from J, leaving 15 bases between. CDR3 residues: CASSSQTEIQAFF. The CDR3 region has the DNA TGTGCCAGTAGTAGTCAGACAGAGATTCAAGCTTTCTTT.

Here the CDR3 DNA reads TGTGCCAGCAGCGCAAGACAGGGTTTGGTGTCTGAGGGCTACACCTTC. It is translated as CASSARQGLVSEGYTF. The rearrangement joins TRBV5-4 to TRBJ1-2, with 7 nucleotides matching TRBD1. This CDR3 is built from 16 residues. The J segment lost 8 bases and the V segment lost 4 bases, leaving 17 bases of the junction unmatched. Germline loops: CDR1 SGHNT, CDR2 YYREEE (reference sequence). The whole variable domain, filled in from reference TRBV5-4 and TRBJ1-2, reads ETGVTQSPTHLIKTRGQQVTLRCSSQSGHNTVSWYQQALGQGPQFIFQYYREEENGRGNFPPRFSGLQFPNYSSELNVNALELDDSALYLCASSARQGLVSEGYTFGSGTRLTVV.

The chain uses TRBV9 and TRBJ2-3; the match to TRBD2 covers 7 bases. The length of the CDR3 is 17 residues. Germline-derived CDR1 and CDR2 are SGDLS and YYNGEE. V lost 0 bases to trimming and J lost 0 bases; unmatched junction nucleotides: 7. The CDR3 reads CASSVEASGYSTDTQYF. For the CDR3, the DNA is TGTGCCAGCAGCGTAGAGGCTAGCGGTTATAGCACAGATACGCAGTATTTT.